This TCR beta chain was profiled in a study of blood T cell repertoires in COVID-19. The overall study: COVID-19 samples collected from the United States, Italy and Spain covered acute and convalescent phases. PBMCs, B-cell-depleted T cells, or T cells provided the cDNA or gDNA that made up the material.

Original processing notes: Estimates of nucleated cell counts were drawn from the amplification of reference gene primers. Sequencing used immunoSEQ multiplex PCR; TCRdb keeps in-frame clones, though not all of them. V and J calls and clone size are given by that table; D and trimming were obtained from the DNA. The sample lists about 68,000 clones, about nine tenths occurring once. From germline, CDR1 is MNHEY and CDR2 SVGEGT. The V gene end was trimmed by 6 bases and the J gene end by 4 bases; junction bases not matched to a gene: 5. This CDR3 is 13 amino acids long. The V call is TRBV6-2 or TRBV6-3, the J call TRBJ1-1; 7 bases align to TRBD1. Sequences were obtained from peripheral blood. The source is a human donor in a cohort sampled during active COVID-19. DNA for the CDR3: TGTGCCAGCAGCCGCGGGACAGTCACTGAAGCTTTCTTT. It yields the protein CASSRGTVTEAFF.